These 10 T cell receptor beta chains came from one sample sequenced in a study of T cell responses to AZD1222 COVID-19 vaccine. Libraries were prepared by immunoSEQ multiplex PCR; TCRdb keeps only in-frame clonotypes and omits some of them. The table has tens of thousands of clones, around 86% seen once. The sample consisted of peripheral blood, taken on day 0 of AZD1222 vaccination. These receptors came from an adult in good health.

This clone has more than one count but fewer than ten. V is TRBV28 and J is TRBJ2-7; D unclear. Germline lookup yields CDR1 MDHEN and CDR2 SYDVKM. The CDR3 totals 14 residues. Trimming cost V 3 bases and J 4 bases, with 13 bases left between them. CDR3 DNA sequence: TGTGCCAGCAGTTTCTCTGGTAGTATGTACGAGCAGTACTTC. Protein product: CASSFSGSMYEQYF.

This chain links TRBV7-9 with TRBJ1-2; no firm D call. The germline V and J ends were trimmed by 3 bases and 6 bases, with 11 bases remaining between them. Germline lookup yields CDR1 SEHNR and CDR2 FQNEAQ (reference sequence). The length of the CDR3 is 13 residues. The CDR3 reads CASSLGELDGYTF. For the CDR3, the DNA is TGTGCCAGCAGCTTGGGAGAACTAGATGGCTACACCTTC.

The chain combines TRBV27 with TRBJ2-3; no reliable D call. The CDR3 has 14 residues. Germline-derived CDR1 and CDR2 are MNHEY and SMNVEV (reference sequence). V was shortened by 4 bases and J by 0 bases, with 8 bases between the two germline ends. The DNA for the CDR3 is TGTGCCAGCAGTTCATTTACTAGCACAGATACGCAGTATTTT. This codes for CASSSFTSTDTQYF.

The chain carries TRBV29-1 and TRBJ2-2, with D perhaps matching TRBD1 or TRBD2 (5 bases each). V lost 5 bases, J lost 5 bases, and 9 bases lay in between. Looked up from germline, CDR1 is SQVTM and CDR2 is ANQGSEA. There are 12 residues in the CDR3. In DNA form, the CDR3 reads TGCAGCGTTCAGAGGGGTACCGGGGAGCTGTTTTTT. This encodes CSVQRGTGELFF.

CDR3 sequence (DNA): TGTGCCAGCAGCTTAGGTGGCATTGAGGTCTCCTACGAGCAGTACTTC. It is translated as CASSLGGIEVSYEQYF. The chain couples TRBV7-2 to TRBJ2-7; D ambiguous. Looked up from germline, CDR1 is SGHTA and CDR2 is FQGNSA. Trimming pared 1 base from V and 0 bases from J, leaving 13 bases between. The CDR3 has 16 residues.

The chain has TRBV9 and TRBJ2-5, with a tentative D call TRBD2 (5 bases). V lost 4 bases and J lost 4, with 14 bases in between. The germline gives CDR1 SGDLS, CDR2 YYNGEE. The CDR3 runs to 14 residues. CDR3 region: CASSPPEGRETQYF. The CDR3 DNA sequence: TGTGCCAGCAGCCCCCCCGAGGGCCGAGAGACCCAGTACTTC.

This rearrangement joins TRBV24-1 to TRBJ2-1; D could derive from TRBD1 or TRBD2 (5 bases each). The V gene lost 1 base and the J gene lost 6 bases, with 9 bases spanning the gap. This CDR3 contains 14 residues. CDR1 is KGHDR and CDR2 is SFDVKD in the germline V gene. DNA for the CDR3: TGTGCCACCAGTGATTTCGGGACCCTCAATGAGCAGTTCTTC. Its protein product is CATSDFGTLNEQFF.

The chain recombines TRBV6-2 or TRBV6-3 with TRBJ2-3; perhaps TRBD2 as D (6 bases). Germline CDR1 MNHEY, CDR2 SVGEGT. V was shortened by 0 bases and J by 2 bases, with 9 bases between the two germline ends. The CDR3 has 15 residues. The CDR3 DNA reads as TGTGCCAGCAGTTACTCCACGGGGGACACAGATACGCAGTATTTT. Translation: CASSYSTGDTDTQYF.

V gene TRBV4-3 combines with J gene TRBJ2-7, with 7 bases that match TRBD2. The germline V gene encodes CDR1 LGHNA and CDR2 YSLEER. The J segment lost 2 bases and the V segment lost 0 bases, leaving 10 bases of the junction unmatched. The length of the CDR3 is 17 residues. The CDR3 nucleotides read TGCGCCAGCAGCCAAGATCTCGGCCTAGCGGTCACCTACGAGCAGTACTTC. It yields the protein CASSQDLGLAVTYEQYF.

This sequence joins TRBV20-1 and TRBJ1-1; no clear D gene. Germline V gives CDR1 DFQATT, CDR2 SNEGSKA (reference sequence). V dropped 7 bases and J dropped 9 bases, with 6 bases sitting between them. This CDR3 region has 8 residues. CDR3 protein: CSVDKAFF. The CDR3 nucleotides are TGCAGTGTTGATAAAGCTTTCTTT.